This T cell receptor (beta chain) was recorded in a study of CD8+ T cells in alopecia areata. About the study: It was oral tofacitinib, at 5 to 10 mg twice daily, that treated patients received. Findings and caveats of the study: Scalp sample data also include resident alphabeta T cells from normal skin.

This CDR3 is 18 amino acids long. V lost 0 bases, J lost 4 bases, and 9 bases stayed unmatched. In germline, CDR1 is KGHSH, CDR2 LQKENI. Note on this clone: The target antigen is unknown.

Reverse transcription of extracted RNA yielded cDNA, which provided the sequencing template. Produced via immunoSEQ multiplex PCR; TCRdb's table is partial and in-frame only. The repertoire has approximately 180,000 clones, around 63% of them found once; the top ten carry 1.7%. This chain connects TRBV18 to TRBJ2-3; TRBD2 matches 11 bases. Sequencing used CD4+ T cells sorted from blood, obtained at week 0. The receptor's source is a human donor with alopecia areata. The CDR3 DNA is TGTGCCAGCTCACCACCGAGGTCTAGCGGGGGGATTGCAGATACGCAGTATTTT. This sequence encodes CASSPPRSSGGIADTQYF.